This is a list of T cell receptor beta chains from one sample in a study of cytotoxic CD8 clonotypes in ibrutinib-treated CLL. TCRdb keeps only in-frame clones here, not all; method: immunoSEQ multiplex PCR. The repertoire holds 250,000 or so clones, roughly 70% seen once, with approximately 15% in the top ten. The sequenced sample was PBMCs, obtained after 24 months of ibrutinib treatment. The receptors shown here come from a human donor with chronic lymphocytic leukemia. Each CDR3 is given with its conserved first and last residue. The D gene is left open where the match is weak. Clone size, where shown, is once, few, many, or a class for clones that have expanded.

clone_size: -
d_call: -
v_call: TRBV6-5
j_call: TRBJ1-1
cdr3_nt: TGTGCCAGCACCTCCACCACAGGGAAGGATGAAGAAGCTTTCTTT
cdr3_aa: CASTSTTGKDEEAFF

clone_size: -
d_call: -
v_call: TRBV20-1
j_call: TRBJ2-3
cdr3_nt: TGCAGTGCTAGCACAGATACGCAGTATTTT
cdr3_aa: CSASTDTQYF

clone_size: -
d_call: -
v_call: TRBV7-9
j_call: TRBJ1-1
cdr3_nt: TGTGCCAGCAGCTTAGCGCGGGTACTCACTGAAGCTTTCTTT
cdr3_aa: CASSLARVLTEAFF

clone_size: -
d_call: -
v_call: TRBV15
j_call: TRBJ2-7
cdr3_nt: TGTGCCACCAGCCGAGGGGGGGCGGCGTCCTACGAGCAGTACTTC
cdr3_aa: CATSRGGAASYEQYF

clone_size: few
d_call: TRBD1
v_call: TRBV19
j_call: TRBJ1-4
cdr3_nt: TGTGCCAGTAGTAACCAACAGGGGATACGGGAAAAACTGTTTTTT
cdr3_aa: CASSNQQGIREKLFF

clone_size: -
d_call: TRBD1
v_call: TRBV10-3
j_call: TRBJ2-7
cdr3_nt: TGTGCCACCCTGGGACAGGGGATCCACGAGCAGTACTTC
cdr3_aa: CATLGQGIHEQYF

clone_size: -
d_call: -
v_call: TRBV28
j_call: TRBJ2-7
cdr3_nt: TGTGCCAGCAGTCTCTTGGGGCGTTCCTACGAGCAGTACTTC
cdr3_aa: CASSLLGRSYEQYF

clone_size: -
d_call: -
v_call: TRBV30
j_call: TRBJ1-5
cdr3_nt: TGTGCCTGGAGTGGGGGGGGTCAGCCCCAGCATTTT
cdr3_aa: CAWSGGGQPQHF

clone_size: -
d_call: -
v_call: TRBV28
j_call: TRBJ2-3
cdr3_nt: TGTGCCAGCGTCCTAGGTGGGACGGGCACAGATACGCAGTATTTT
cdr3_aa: CASVLGGTGTDTQYF

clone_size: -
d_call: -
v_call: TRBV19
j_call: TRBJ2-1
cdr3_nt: TGTGCCAGTAGTATTAAGATCCAGGGCAGGGAGCAGTTCTTC
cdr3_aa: CASSIKIQGREQFF

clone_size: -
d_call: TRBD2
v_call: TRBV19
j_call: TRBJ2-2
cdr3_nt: TGTGCCAGTAGTATCCCTAGCGGGAGTCAGACCGGGGAGCTGTTTTTT
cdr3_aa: CASSIPSGSQTGELFF

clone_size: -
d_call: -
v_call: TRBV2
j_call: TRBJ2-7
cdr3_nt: TGTGCCAGCAGCGGGGCCCTGGACGAGCAGTACTTC
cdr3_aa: CASSGALDEQYF

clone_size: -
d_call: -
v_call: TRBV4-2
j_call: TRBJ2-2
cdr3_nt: TGTGCCAGCAGCCGGGATACCGGGGAGCTGTTTTTT
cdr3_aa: CASSRDTGELFF

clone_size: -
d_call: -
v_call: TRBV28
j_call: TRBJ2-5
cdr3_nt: TGTGCCAGCAGCCCGGTCGTGGGGGTTGGAGAGACCCAGTACTTC
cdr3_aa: CASSPVVGVGETQYF

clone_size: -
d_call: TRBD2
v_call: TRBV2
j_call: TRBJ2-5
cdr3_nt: TGTGCCAGCAAACCCCTTGGGACTAGCGGGAGTATGGAAGAGACCCAGTACTTC
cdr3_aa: CASKPLGTSGSMEETQYF

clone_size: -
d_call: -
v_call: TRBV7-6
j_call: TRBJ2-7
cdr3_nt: TGTGCCAGCAGCTTTCAGGCCCGGGGTTCCGAGCAGTACTTC
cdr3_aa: CASSFQARGSEQYF

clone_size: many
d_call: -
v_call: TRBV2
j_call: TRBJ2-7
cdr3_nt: TGTGCCAGCAGTTGGGACACTACGTCGGATGAGCAGTACTTC
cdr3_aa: CASSWDTTSDEQYF

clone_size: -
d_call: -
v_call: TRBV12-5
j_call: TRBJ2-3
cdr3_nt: TGTGCTAGTGGGGACATAGGTGGCACAGATACGCAGTATTTT
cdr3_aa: CASGDIGGTDTQYF

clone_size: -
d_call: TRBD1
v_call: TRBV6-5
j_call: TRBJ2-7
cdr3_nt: TGTGCCAGCAGTAACCCCGACAGGGATCTCGAGCAGTACTTC
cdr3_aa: CASSNPDRDLEQYF

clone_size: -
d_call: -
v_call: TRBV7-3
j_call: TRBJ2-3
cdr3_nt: TGTGCCAGCAGCTTTTCAGATACGCAGTATTTT
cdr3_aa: CASSFSDTQYF

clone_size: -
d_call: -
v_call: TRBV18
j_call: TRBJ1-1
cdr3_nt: TGTGCCAGCTCACCACTTAACGGGAACACTGAAGCTTTCTTT
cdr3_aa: CASSPLNGNTEAFF

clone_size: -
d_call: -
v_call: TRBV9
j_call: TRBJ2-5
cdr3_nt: TGTGCCAGCAGCACCCACAGGGGGGGTGAGACCCAGTACTTC
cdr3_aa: CASSTHRGGETQYF

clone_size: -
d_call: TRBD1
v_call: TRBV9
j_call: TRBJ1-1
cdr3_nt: TGTGCCAGCAGCGTCCCCCTGACAGGGCTGGAGACTGAAGCTTTCTTT
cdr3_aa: CASSVPLTGLETEAFF

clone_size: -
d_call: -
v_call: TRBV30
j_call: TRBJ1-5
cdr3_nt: TGTGCCTGGAGCGGGGGGTATAGCAATCAGCCCCAGCATTTT
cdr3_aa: CAWSGGYSNQPQHF

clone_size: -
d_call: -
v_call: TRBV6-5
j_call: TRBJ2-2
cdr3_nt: TGTGCCAGCAGACGAGTAAACGGGGAGCTGTTTTTT
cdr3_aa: CASRRVNGELFF

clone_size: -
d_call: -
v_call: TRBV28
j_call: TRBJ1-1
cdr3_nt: TGTGCCAGCAGTAGCCCTCTCTTAGCTTTCTTT
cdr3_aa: CASSSPLLAFF

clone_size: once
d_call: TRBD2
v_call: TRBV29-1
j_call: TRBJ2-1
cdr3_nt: TGCAGCGTTGAAGTAAGCGGGAGGGCCTTCGAGCAGTTCTTC
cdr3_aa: CSVEVSGRAFEQFF

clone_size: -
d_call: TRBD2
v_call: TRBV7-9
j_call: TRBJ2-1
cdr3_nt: TGTGCCAGCAGCTTGAGTCAGCTAGCGGGAGGGGATGAGCAGTTCTTC
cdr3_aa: CASSLSQLAGGDEQFF

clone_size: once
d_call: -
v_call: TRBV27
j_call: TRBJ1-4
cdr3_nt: TGTGCCAGCAGTCCCACCTCGGGTGGGTGGACTAATGAAAAACTGTTTTTT
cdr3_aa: CASSPTSGGWTNEKLFF

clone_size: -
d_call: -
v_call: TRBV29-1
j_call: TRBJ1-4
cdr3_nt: TGCAGCGTTGAGACCGGGAATGAAAAACTGTTTTTT
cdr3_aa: CSVETGNEKLFF

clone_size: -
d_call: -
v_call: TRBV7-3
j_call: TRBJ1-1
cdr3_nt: TGTGCCAGCAGCTTAGACAGATTATCCACTGAAGCTTTCTTT
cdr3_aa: CASSLDRLSTEAFF

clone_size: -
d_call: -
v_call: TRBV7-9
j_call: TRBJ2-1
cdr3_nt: TGTGCCAGCAGCTTAGCTTCTCTCAATGAGCAGTTCTTC
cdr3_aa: CASSLASLNEQFF

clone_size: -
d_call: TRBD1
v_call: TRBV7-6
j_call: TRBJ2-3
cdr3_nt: TGTGCCAGCAGCCCTTGGACAGGAAGCACAGATACGCAGTATTTT
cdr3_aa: CASSPWTGSTDTQYF

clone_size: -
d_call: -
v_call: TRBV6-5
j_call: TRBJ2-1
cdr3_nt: TGTGCCAGCAGTCAGTGGGGGCGGGACGACAATGAGCAGTTCTTC
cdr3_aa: CASSQWGRDDNEQFF

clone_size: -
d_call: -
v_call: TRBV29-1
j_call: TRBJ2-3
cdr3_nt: TGCAGCAGTCACGTAGGGGGAATAGATACGCAGTATTTT
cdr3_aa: CSSHVGGIDTQYF

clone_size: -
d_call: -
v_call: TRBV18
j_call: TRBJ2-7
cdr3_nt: TGTGCCAGCTCACCAGTCCAGGGACACTACGAGCAGTACTTC
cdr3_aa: CASSPVQGHYEQYF

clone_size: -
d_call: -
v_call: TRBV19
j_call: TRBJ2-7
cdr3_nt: TGTGCCAGTAGTATAGATTGGGCCAGGGGGGACTACGAGCAGTACTTC
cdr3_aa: CASSIDWARGDYEQYF

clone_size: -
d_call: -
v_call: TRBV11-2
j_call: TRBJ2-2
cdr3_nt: TGTGCCAGCAGCCCCTGGAGGGCCGCCGGGGAGCTGTTTTTT
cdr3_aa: CASSPWRAAGELFF

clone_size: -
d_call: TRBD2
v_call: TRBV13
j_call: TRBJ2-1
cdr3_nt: TGTGCCAGCAGCTCCCGAACGGGGACTAGCGGGAGGGGATCCTACAATGAGCAGTTCTTC
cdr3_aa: CASSSRTGTSGRGSYNEQFF

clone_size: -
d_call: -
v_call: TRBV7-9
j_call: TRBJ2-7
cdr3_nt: TGTGCCAGCAGCTTAGTCAGGACCTCTATCGAGCAGTACTTC
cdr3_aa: CASSLVRTSIEQYF